This record concerns one TCR beta chain sequence. The source of the sample is a study of blood T cell repertoires in COVID-19. About the research overall: T cells, B-cell-depleted T cells, or PBMCs supplied cDNA or gDNA.

The assay was immunoSEQ multiplex PCR, and TCRdb's table has in-frame clones only and misses some. The sample contains approximately 130,000 clones, around 88% of which appear only once. In germline, CDR1 is MNHEY, CDR2 SVGAGI. The CDR3 spans 12 residues. V shed 5 bases and J shed 4 bases, with 8 bases lying between them. The chain carries TRBV6-5 and TRBJ1-2, with D maybe TRBD1 (5 bases). Sequences were obtained from peripheral blood. This clonotype was sampled from a woman aged 50 to 65 who had recovered from COVID-19. CDR3 bases: TGTGCCAGCAGTACAGGTCCCTATGGCTACACCTTC. Translating gives CASSTGPYGYTF.